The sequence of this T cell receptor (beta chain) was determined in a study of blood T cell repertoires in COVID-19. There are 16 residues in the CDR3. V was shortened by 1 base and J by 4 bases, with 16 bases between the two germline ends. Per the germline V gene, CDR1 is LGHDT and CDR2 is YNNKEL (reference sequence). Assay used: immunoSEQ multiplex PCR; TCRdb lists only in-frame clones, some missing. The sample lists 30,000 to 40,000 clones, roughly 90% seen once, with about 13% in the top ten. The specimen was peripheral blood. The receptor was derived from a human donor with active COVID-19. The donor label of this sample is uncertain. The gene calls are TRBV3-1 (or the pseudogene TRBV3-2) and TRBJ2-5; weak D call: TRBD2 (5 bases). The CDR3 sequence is CASSQGPRGSGETQYF. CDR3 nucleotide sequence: TGTGCCAGCAGCCAAGGCCCGAGAGGGAGCGGAGAGACCCAGTACTTC.